This T cell receptor beta chain was captured by sequencing in a study of Graves' ophthalmopathy and Graves' hyperthyroidism. Study outcomes and limitations: Blood shared most expanded thyroid clonotypes above 0.001 frequency.

This clonotype was picked up a small number of times. Its antigen is unknown. The study amplified TCR beta CDR3 regions using RNA transcripts. First-round RT-PCR relied on HTBI primers, and a second-round multiplex PCR came next. TCRdb ran MiXCR on the multiplex PCR reads and lists one entry per CDR3 protein. The table records roughly 420,000 distinct CDR3 sequences, roughly 21% of them present only once. Germline V CDR1 and CDR2: SGHDN, FVKESK. The CDR3 extends over 15 amino acids. With 5 bases removed from V and 5 bases from J, the gap between germline ends came to 18 bases. Diagnosis relied on clinical symptoms, serum thyroxine, TRAb, thyroid ultrasound and orbital computed tomography.

The clonotype originates from a woman younger than 35 with stable Graves' hyperthyroidism. The rearrangement links TRBV14 to TRBJ1-1; D may be TRBD1 (5 bases). Material for sequencing was peripheral blood. The CDR3 is CASSFTGRGLTEAFF. The CDR3 DNA sequence: TGTGCCAGCAGCTTTACCGGAAGGGGTTTAACTGAAGCTTTCTTT.